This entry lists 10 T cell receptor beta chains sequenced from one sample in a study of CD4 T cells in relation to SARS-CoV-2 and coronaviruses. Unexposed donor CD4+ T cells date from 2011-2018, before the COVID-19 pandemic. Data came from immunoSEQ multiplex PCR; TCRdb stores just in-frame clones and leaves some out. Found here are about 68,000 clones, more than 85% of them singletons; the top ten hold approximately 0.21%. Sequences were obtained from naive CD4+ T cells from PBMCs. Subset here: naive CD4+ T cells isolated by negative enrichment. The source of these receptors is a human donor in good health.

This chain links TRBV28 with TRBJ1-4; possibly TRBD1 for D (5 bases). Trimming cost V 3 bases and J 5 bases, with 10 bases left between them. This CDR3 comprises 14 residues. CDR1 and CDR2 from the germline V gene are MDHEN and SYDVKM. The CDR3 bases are TGTGCCAGCAGTTTTCCAGGGTCCAATGAAAAACTGTTTTTT. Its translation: CASSFPGSNEKLFF. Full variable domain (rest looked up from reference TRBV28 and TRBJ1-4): DVKVTQSSRYLVKRTGEKVFLECVQDMDHENMFWYRQDPGLGLRLIYFSYDVKMKEKGDIPEGYSVSREKKERFSLILESASTNQTSMYLCASSFPGSNEKLFFGSGTQLSVL.

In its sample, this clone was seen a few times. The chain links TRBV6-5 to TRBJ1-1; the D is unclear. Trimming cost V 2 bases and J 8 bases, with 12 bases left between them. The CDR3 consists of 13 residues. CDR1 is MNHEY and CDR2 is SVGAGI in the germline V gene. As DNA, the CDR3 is TGTGCCAGCAGTTACACGAGACTGCAAGAAGCTTTCTTT. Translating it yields CASSYTRLQEAFF.

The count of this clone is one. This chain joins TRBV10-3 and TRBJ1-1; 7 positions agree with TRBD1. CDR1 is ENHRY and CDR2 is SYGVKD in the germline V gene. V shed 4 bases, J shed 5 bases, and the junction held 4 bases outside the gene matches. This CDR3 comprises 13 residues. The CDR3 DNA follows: TGTGCCATCAGTGGGACAGGAGGGACTGAAGCTTTCTTT. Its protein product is CAISGTGGTEAFF.

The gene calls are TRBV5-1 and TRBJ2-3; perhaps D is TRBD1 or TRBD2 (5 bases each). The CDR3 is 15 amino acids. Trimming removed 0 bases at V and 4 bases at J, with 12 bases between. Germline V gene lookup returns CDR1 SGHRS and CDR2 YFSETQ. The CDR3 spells CASSLAQGSADTQYF. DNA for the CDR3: TGCGCCAGCAGCTTGGCGCAGGGTAGCGCAGATACGCAGTATTTT. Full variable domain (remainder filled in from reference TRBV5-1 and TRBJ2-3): KAGVTQTPRYLIKTRGQQVTLSCSPISGHRSVSWYQQTPGQGLQFLFEYFSETQRNKGNFPGRFSGRQFSNSRSEMNVSTLELGDSALYLCASSLAQGSADTQYFGPGTRLTVL.

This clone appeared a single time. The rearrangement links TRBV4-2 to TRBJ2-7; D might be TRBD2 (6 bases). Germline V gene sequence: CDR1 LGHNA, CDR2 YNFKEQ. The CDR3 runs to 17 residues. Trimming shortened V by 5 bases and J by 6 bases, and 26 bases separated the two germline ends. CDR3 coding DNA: TGTGCCAGCAGCGACCCCCAGCTAGCGACCTTCTCGGGCGAGCAGTACTTC. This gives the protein CASSDPQLATFSGEQYF.

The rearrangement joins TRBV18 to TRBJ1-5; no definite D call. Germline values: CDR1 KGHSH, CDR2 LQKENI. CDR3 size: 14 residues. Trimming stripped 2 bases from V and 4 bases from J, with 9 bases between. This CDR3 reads CASSPGIGNQPQHF. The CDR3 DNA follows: TGTGCCAGCTCACCAGGGATAGGGAATCAGCCCCAGCATTTT.

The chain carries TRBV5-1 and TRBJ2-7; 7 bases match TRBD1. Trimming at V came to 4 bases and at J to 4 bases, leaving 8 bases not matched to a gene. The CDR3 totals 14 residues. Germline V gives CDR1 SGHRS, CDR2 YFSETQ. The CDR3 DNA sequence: TGCGCCAGCAGCCCACCGGGACAGACGTACGAGCAGTACTTC. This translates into CASSPPGQTYEQYF. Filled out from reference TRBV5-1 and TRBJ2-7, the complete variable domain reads KAGVTQTPRYLIKTRGQQVTLSCSPISGHRSVSWYQQTPGQGLQFLFEYFSETQRNKGNFPGRFSGRQFSNSRSEMNVSTLELGDSALYLCASSPPGQTYEQYFGPGTRLTVT.

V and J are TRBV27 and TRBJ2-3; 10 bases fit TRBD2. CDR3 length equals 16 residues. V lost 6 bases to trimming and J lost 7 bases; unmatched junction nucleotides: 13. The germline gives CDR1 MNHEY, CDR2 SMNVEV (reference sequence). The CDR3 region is CASRQPLAGGGNTQYF. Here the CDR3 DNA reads TGTGCCAGCAGACAGCCCTTAGCGGGGGGCGGCAATACGCAGTATTTT.

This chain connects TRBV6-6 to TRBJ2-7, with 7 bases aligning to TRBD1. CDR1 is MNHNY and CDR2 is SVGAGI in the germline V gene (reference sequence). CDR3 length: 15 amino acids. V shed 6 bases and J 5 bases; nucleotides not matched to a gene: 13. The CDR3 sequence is CASRRPGQSLNEQYF. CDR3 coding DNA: TGTGCCAGCAGGCGACCGGGACAGTCGTTGAACGAGCAGTACTTC.

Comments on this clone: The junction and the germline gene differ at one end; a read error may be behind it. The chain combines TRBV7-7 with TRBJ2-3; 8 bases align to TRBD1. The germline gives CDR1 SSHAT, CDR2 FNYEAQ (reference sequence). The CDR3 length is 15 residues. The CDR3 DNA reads TGTGCTAGCAGCTTAGACAGGGGAGGCGCAGATACGCAGTATTTT. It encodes CASSLDRGGADTQYF. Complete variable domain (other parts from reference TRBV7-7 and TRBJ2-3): GAGVSQSPRYKVTKRGQDVTLRCDPISSHATLYWYQQALGQGPEFLTYFNYEAQPDKSGLPSDRFSAERPEGSISTLTIQRTEQRDSAMYRCASSLDRGGADTQYFGPGTRLTVL.